The following is a T cell receptor beta chain sequence with its context. Its matching antigen is unknown. This entry comes from a study of Tregs in tolerant kidney transplant recipients. Points from the study as a whole: Biological reproducibility was not directly addressed in this study. Findings come from small patient numbers and require larger validation.

Measured with immunoSEQ multiplex PCR; TCRdb has only the in-frame clones, and not every one. The repertoire has roughly 49,000 clones, 91% of them found once; the top ten carry about 0.76%. This CDR3 contains 15 residues. V lost 8 bases and J lost 1, with 17 bases in between. Germline assignment: CDR1 MNHNS and CDR2 SASEGT. Thawed PBMCs were FACS-sorted into unstimulated CD4+CD25+CD127- regulatory T cells, CD4+CD25- non-regulatory cells, CD4 and CD8 cells. This clonotype was sampled from a human donor in good health. The material sequenced was Tregs from blood. This chain joins TRBV6-1 and TRBJ1-1; D gene unclear. The CDR3 region is CASFVWRQSNTEAFF. CDR3 in DNA: TGTGCCAGCTTTGTATGGAGGCAGTCGAACACTGAAGCTTTCTTT.